This T cell receptor beta chain was sequenced for a study of T-cell memory formation after mild COVID-19 (dated by TCRdb to the early 2020s). Regarding the study in general: TCR sequence clusters from the two donors were found to be largely donor specific. In a couple of donors, T-cell clones that expanded and contracted after mild COVID-19 were followed by sequencing TCRalpha and TCRbeta repertoires longitudinally. The cohort was made up of two young adult volunteers, one female and one male, who were previously healthy.

The instrument was an Illumina NovaSeq 6000. Using 5'RACE with constant-segment primers, TCRalpha and TCRbeta cDNA libraries were constructed, with sample barcodes and unique molecular identifiers added in the process. RNA was extracted from every sample with Trizol reagent. Library amplification was performed in two PCR steps, and a second sample barcode and Illumina TruSeq adapters were introduced in the second step. Sequencing of the libraries was done on an Illumina NovaSeq, producing 2 x 150 bp paired-end reads. The published analysis was carried out like this. With migec v1.2.7, reads were demultiplexed and then collapsed into UMI-guided consensus sequences. With mixcr v2.1.11, UMI consensuses were aligned to TRA and TRB V and J templates and assembled into clonotypes. Clonotypes were classified as expanded or contracted when called significant by both edgeR and NoisET, with noise models trained on biological replicates. For edgeR calls, the cutoffs were a false discovery rate-adjusted p below 0.01 and a log2 fold-change threshold of 1. As an exploratory analysis of dynamics, max-normalized trajectories of the 1000 most abundant clonotypes were examined with PCA combined with hierarchical clustering. The CD4 or CD8 phenotype of responding clones was assigned using the separately sequenced CD4+ and CD8+ repertoires. The public reads were quality trimmed at Q25 with fastp and then assembled into clones with MiXCR by TCRdb, keeping productive beta chains. Identical CDR3 proteins give one entry, which carries the most common genes and DNA. The V and J calls were not made by the authors but by TCRdb's processing. The sample data list around 250,000 distinct CDR3 sequences, and around 15% of these were observed just once. Together, the top ten hold roughly 23% of the sample.

Remarks on this clonotype: Its antigen target is currently unknown. Base qualities are not recorded, but no much larger clone differs from it by a single base.

The investigation overall reported the following: The study covered only a couple of mild cases, and larger cohorts including severe cases with pre-infection samples were considered necessary. Contracting CD4+ clones turned up mainly in the CM and EM memory subsets, whereas EMRA was where CD8+ clones were enriched. The second-wave clones that peaked on day 37 were not confirmed to be SARS-CoV-2 specific. Some responding clones were detected in pre-infection memory, which suggested that pre-existing cross-reactive memory T cells had joined the SARS-CoV-2 response. Balanced CD4/CD8 phenotypes were observed for clones contracting from day 15 to 85, whereas a bias towards CD4+ was observed for a second wave of clones expanding from day 15 to 37.

The germline V gene sets CDR1 to SGHRS and CDR2 to YFSETQ. Relative to germline, V is 2 bases shorter and J is 6 bases shorter, with 13 bases between their ends. The CDR3 runs 14 residues from the cysteine to the phenylalanine. Just the 42-base CDR3 DNA is kept, in frame starting at base 1. PBMCs were isolated by Ficoll-Paque density gradient centrifugation. The sequence joins TRBV5-1 to TRBJ2-3; tentative D gene TRBD2, with 5 bases matching. Sequenced sample: PBMCs or a T cell subset sorted from them (not recorded which). The receptor comes from a young man who had mild COVID-19 (a few samples of this study predate the infection). The sample titles of this study are shuffled in the database, so cell type and time point are left out; the donor was told from shared clones. At the DNA level, the sequence is TGCGCCAGCAGCTTCGCCCGGGGTGGGGATACGCAGTATTTT. It specifies CASSFARGGDTQYF. Full variable domain (CDR3 extended with the reference TRBV5-1 and TRBJ2-3 proteins): KAGVTQTPRYLIKTRGQQVTLSCSPISGHRSVSWYQQTPGQGLQFLFEYFSETQRNKGNFPGRFSGRQFSNSRSEMNVSTLELGDSALYLCASSFARGGDTQYFGPGTRLTVL.